This T cell receptor beta chain emerged from a study of blood T cell repertoires in COVID-19. Study background: PBMCs, B-cell-depleted T cells, or T cells were the source of the cDNA or gDNA that made up the material.

In the authors' methods: For nucleated cells, counts were estimated from reference gene primer amplification. This table comes from immunoSEQ multiplex PCR, and its TCRdb copy is limited to in-frame clones, with some not included. V and J calls and clone size follow that table, whereas D and trimming were derived from the DNA. Among about 89,000 clones listed, more than 70% were seen once. CDR3 length: 14 residues. V was clipped by 5 bases and J by 8 bases, with 16 bases between them. The germline V gene encodes CDR1 SGHNT and CDR2 YYREEE (reference sequence). The receptor was isolated from a woman of 80 years or more with acute or convalescent COVID-19. V is TRBV5-4 and J is TRBJ2-2; D perhaps matches TRBD2 (7 bases). Sample: peripheral blood. This CDR3 reads CASSHRGGPGELFF. The DNA for the CDR3 is TGTGCCAGCAGTCATAGGGGGGGACCGGGGGAGCTGTTTTTT.